The 30 T cell receptor beta chains below were found in one sample sequenced in a study of T cell responses to AZD1222 COVID-19 vaccine (TCRdb year 2021). Library method: the immunoSEQ multiplex PCR assay. The table comes from immuneACCESS by way of TCRdb, which keeps in-frame sequences with V and J called. Part of the clones is missing from these tables; in studies checked, under half for an unresolved V gene and the rest for unknown reasons. The sample includes about 130,000 clones, with just under 95% observed a single time. Roughly 1% of the sample is taken by the ten largest. The intended sense of this specimen's time point label: about 28 days (+/-7) after the second vaccine dose. The sample here was peripheral blood, taken 28 days after the second AZD1222 dose. Receptors originate from an adult who received the AZD1222 COVID-19 vaccine.

This sequence joins TRBV19 and TRBJ2-6; weak D call: TRBD1 (5 bases). Germline V gene data show CDR1 as LNHDA and CDR2 as SQIVND (reference sequence). V lost 1 base to trimming and J lost 0 bases, with 7 bases between them. This CDR3 region has 16 residues. The CDR3 DNA sequence: TGTGCCAGTAGTATAGGGGGCTTCTCTGGGGCCAACGTCCTGACTTTC. Translating it yields CASSIGGFSGANVLTF.

The rearrangement joins TRBV19 to TRBJ2-6; 7 nucleotides match TRBD2. Germline V gene lookup returns CDR1 LNHDA and CDR2 SQIVND (reference sequence). This CDR3 has 13 residues. V was clipped by 11 bases and J by 0 bases; unmatched bases: 1. The CDR3 loop is CAGGVSGANVLTF. The CDR3 bases are TGTGCCGGGGGGGTCTCTGGGGCCAACGTCCTGACTTTC.

The chain employs TRBV28 and TRBJ1-4, with TRBD1 as a possible D gene (6 bases). Germline CDR1 and CDR2: MDHEN and SYDVKM. V lost 5 bases to trimming and J lost 1 base, with 14 bases between them. The CDR3 runs 16 residues. The CDR3, as DNA: TGTGCCAGCAGTCTAGGGGGGAGGGGAACTAATGAAAAACTGTTTTTT. This sequence encodes CASSLGGRGTNEKLFF.

The chain links TRBV9 to TRBJ2-7; the match to TRBD2 covers 9 bases. The germline V gene encodes CDR1 SGDLS and CDR2 YYNGEE. The CDR3 loop spans 15 amino acids. V dropped 0 bases and J dropped 7; count of bases not matched to a gene: 8. Here the CDR3 DNA reads TGTGCCAGCAGCGTAGACGGGACTAGCTTAAGGGAGCAGTACTTC. This translates into CASSVDGTSLREQYF.

A word on this clone: One junction end disagrees with the germline gene, perhaps due to a read error. V and J are TRBV3-1 (or the pseudogene TRBV3-2) and TRBJ2-7; no reliable D call. The germline V gene has CDR1 LGHDT and CDR2 YNNKEL (reference sequence). CDR3 length equals 11 residues. CDR3 region: CASSQEGARDF. The DNA for the CDR3 is TGTGCCAGCAGCCAAGAGGGTGCTCGGGACTTC.

The chain combines TRBV9 with TRBJ2-2; 9 bases match TRBD2. Germline CDR1 SGDLS, CDR2 YYNGEE. V dropped 0 bases and J dropped 5; count of bases not matched to a gene: 8. The CDR3 length is 17 residues. Here the CDR3 reads CASSVAAGGLTTGELFF. The DNA of the CDR3 is TGTGCCAGCAGCGTAGCCGCGGGAGGGCTCACTACCGGGGAGCTGTTTTTT.

This sequence joins TRBV7-6 and TRBJ2-1, with 8 bases lining up with TRBD2. This CDR3 is 14 amino acids long. Trimming removed 6 bases from V and 4 bases from J; junction bases left unmatched: 5. From germline, CDR1 is SGHVS and CDR2 FNYEAQ. The CDR3 DNA follows: TGTGCCAGCAGGGGGGGACTAGAATACAATGAGCAGTTCTTC. Amino acids: CASRGGLEYNEQFF.

The chain has TRBV7-9 and TRBJ2-1, with 9 bases identical to TRBD2. The J segment lost 12 bases and the V segment lost 6 bases, leaving 18 bases of the junction unmatched. The CDR3 has 16 amino acids. CDR1 is SEHNR and CDR2 is FQNEAQ in the germline V gene (reference sequence). The CDR3 protein is CASSLGYPSGTVGQFF. The CDR3 nucleotides read TGTGCCAGCAGTCTAGGGTACCCTAGCGGGACGGTTGGGCAGTTCTTC.

The chain combines TRBV3-1 (or the pseudogene TRBV3-2) with TRBJ1-3; D remains unclear. The V gene lost 1 base and the J gene lost 1 base, with 8 bases spanning the gap. Germline V CDR1 and CDR2: LGHDT, YNNKEL (reference sequence). The CDR3 is 15 amino acids. CDR3 bases: TGTGCCAGCAGCCAAGTGGCCTCGTCTGGAAACACCATATATTTT. Protein product: CASSQVASSGNTIYF.

The chain has TRBV6-2 or TRBV6-3 and TRBJ1-4, with D unclear. This CDR3 is built from 15 residues. Germline CDR1 reads MNHEY; CDR2 reads SVGEGT. Trimming took 4 bases from V and 1 from J, leaving 10 bases between them. Here the CDR3 DNA reads TGTGCCAGCAGTTCCCGACTTCGAACTAATGAAAAACTGTTTTTT. The encoded protein is CASSSRLRTNEKLFF.

The rearrangement links TRBV24-1 to TRBJ2-3, with a weak D call TRBD2 (6 bases). With 9 bases removed from V and 2 bases from J, the gap between germline ends came to 11 bases. The CDR3 is 13 amino acids. CDR1 and CDR2 (germline): KGHDR, SFDVKD. CDR3 loop: CATASVDTDTQYF. In DNA form, the CDR3 reads TGTGCCACCGCTAGCGTAGACACAGATACGCAGTATTTT.

The chain joins TRBV9 to TRBJ1-1, with D possibly TRBD1 on 5 matching bases. The germline gives CDR1 SGDLS, CDR2 YYNGEE. The CDR3 covers 15 residues. V gave up 4 bases and J gave up 3 bases, with 16 bases separating them. The CDR3 DNA sequence: TGTGCCAGCAGCTTTAGGGCGGGACGGGACACTGAAGCTTTCTTT. Translation gives CASSFRAGRDTEAFF.

The genes are TRBV30 and TRBJ1-2, with D possibly being TRBD1 (6 bases). CDR1 and CDR2 from the germline V gene are GTSNPN and SVGIG (reference sequence). This CDR3 is 17 amino acids long. V was pared by 1 base and J by 4 bases, with 22 bases between. DNA for the CDR3: TGTGCCTGGAGTGCGAACCAGGGGTTCCTCATAAGCTATGGCTACACCTTC. Its translation is CAWSANQGFLISYGYTF.

The chain recombines TRBV20-1 with TRBJ2-7; tentative D call: TRBD1 (5 bases). CDR1 DFQATT and CDR2 SNEGSKA come from the germline V gene (reference sequence). The CDR3 covers 11 residues. Trimming took 6 bases from V and 5 from J, leaving 11 bases between them. CDR3 residues: CSAQGAHEQYF. The DNA of the CDR3 is TGCAGTGCGCAGGGCGCCCACGAGCAGTACTTC.

CDR3 amino acids: CAWSRVGATEAFF. For the CDR3, the DNA is TGTGCCTGGAGTCGGGTAGGGGCAACTGAAGCTTTCTTT. V is TRBV30 and J is TRBJ1-1; tentatively, D is TRBD1 (5 bases). This CDR3 is built from 13 residues. The ends were cut back, 2 bases at V and 5 bases at J, with 12 bases in the middle. The V gene's germline CDR1 is GTSNPN and CDR2 SVGIG (reference sequence).

This clone is a singleton in its sample. The CDR3 bases are TGTGCCAGCAGCGGGCGAAATAACAATGAGCAGTTCTTC. This codes for CASSGRNNNEQFF. The gene calls are TRBV7-3 and TRBJ2-1; D is undetermined. Trimming took 5 bases from V and 5 from J, leaving 10 bases between them. Germline loops: CDR1 SGHTA, CDR2 FQGTGA. The length of the CDR3 is 13 residues. The full variable domain, its missing parts supplied by reference TRBV7-3 and TRBJ2-1, is GAGVSQTPSNKVTEKGKYVELRCDPISGHTALYWYRQSLGQGPEFLIYFQGTGAADDSGLPNDRFFAVRPEGSVSTLKIQRTERGDSAVYLCASSGRNNNEQFFGPGTRLTVL.

The genes are TRBV20-1 and TRBJ2-3; no definite D call. The V end was cut by 7 bases, the J end by 1 base, with 3 bases between. The CDR3 extends over 10 amino acids. CDR1 DFQATT and CDR2 SNEGSKA come from the germline V gene (reference sequence). This CDR3 reads CSVRTDTQYF. In DNA, the CDR3 is TGCAGTGTCCGCACAGATACGCAGTATTTT.

V usage is TRBV11-3 and J usage is TRBJ2-2; TRBD1 might be the D (5 bases). Germline V gene sequence: CDR1 SGHNT, CDR2 YENEEA. Trimming left V 2 bases short and J 7 bases short, with 5 bases between. The CDR3 is made up of 12 amino acids. The CDR3: CASSLRGGELFF. In DNA, the CDR3 is TGTGCCAGCAGCTTAAGGGGCGGGGAGCTGTTTTTT. The full variable domain, rest sourced from reference TRBV11-3 and TRBJ2-2, is EAGVVQSPRYKIIEKKQPVAFWCNPISGHNTLYWYLQNLGQGPELLIRYENEEAVDDSQLPKDRFSAERLKGVDSTLKIQPAELGDSAVYLCASSLRGGELFFGEGSRLTVL.

Concerning this clone: A far larger clone is one nucleotide away, so this likely arose from a read error. J is TRBJ1-1 and V is TRBV3-1 (or the pseudogene TRBV3-2); no firm D call. V gave up 4 bases and J gave up 1 base, with 7 bases separating them. The CDR3 covers 13 residues. Germline assignment: CDR1 LGHDT and CDR2 YNNKEL (reference sequence). CDR3 coding DNA: TGTGCCAGCAGCCGGACGGAGAACACTGAAGCTTTCTTT. Translated: CASSRTENTEAFF.

This chain uses TRBV28 with TRBJ1-3; no reliable D call. CDR1 and CDR2 (germline): MDHEN, SYDVKM. Trimming removed 5 bases from V and 8 bases from J, with 13 bases in between. The CDR3 consists of 13 residues. CDR3 region: CASSPRRVDTIYF. CDR3 DNA: TGTGCCAGCAGTCCCCGTAGGGTAGACACCATATATTTT.

This chain uses TRBV4-2 with TRBJ2-5, with 14 bases lining up with TRBD2. Germline lookup yields CDR1 LGHNA and CDR2 YNFKEQ. The CDR3 contains 16 residues. V was clipped by 4 bases and J by 1 base; unmatched bases: 2. CDR3: CASSRGLAGVQETQYF. The CDR3 region has the DNA TGTGCCAGCAGCCGGGGACTAGCGGGAGTCCAAGAGACCCAGTACTTC.

The chain carries TRBV30 and TRBJ1-2; weak D call: TRBD1 (5 bases). CDR3 length equals 12 residues. CDR1 GTSNPN and CDR2 SVGIG come from the germline V gene (reference sequence). Trimming removed 0 bases at V and 8 bases at J, with 10 bases between. CDR3 DNA sequence: TGTGCCTGGAGTGTAGGGGCAGAAGGCTACACCTTC. Protein product: CAWSVGAEGYTF.

The chain carries TRBV7-2 and TRBJ2-2; 10 nucleotides agree with TRBD2. Germline lookup yields CDR1 SGHTA and CDR2 FQGNSA. This CDR3 spans 19 amino acids. Germline trimming cut 4 bases from V and 1 base from J; bases unmatched to any gene: 12. The CDR3 coding sequence is TGTGCCAGCAGCTCCCGAGCGGAGGCTAGCGGGGGGAACACCGGGGAGCTGTTTTTT. Amino acids: CASSSRAEASGGNTGELFF.

The chain has TRBV9 and TRBJ1-6; TRBD1 might be the D (5 bases). V was pared by 4 bases and J by 6 bases, with 11 bases between. The CDR3 has 14 residues. Germline values: CDR1 SGDLS, CDR2 YYNGEE. CDR3 region: CASSPPGANSPLHF. CDR3 coding DNA: TGTGCCAGCAGCCCGCCCGGGGCTAATTCACCCCTCCACTTT.

The rearrangement joins TRBV5-1 to TRBJ1-4; D is unclear. Trimming cost V 6 bases and J 0 bases, with 9 bases left between them. This CDR3 has 14 residues. Germline CDR1 is SGHRS and CDR2 is YFSETQ. The CDR3 reads CASKLWATNEKLFF. In nucleotides, the CDR3 is TGCGCCAGCAAATTATGGGCAACTAATGAAAAACTGTTTTTT.

The CDR3 is CASSRAGTGTRKPQHF. CDR3 DNA sequence: TGTGCCAGTAGTAGAGCCGGGACAGGGACCAGGAAGCCCCAGCATTTT. The chain has TRBV19 and TRBJ1-5; TRBD1 matches 9 bases. With V trimmed by 4 bases and J by 8 bases, 12 bases remained unmatched. This CDR3 spans 16 amino acids. Looked up from germline, CDR1 is LNHDA and CDR2 is SQIVND (reference sequence).

This chain links TRBV3-1 (or the pseudogene TRBV3-2) with TRBJ1-5; D remains ambiguous. The V gene's germline CDR1 is LGHDT and CDR2 YNNKEL (reference sequence). V lost 2 bases and J 4 bases, leaving 3 bases between the germline ends. The CDR3 is made up of 12 amino acids. The CDR3, as DNA: TGTGCCAGCAGCCAATTTAATCAGCCCCAGCATTTT. Translation gives CASSQFNQPQHF.

The chain combines TRBV12-3 or TRBV12-4 with TRBJ1-1; D remains unclear. V lost 2 bases and J 3 bases, leaving 7 bases between the germline ends. The CDR3 runs to 13 residues. The CDR3 DNA reads as TGTGCCAGCAGTTTATACATTCACACTGAAGCTTTCTTT. Protein sequence: CASSLYIHTEAFF.

V and J are TRBV18 and TRBJ1-1; 7 positions match TRBD1. The V and J ends lost 6 bases and 6 bases, in that order; junction bases with no gene match: 10. The CDR3 consists of 14 residues. Germline V gene lookup returns CDR1 KGHSH and CDR2 LQKENI. The CDR3 reads CASSRLGQVPEAFF. As DNA, the CDR3 is TGTGCCAGCTCCCGCCTCGGACAGGTCCCTGAAGCTTTCTTT.

This sequence joins TRBV9 and TRBJ1-1; D gene ambiguous. The CDR3 runs to 13 residues. The V gene lost 0 bases and the J gene lost 4 bases, with 7 bases spanning the gap. Germline V gene sequence: CDR1 SGDLS, CDR2 YYNGEE. The CDR3 loop reads CASSVEPGTEAFF. CDR3 coding DNA: TGTGCCAGCAGCGTAGAGCCGGGCACTGAAGCTTTCTTT.